This T cell receptor (beta chain) was profiled in a study of CD8 T cells in ankylosing spondylitis. Findings of the study overall: About 8 highly homologous variants made up a TCR beta motif, and this motif appeared characteristic of ankylosing spondylitis blood.

V was cut by 7 bases and J by 6 bases, with 6 bases left in between. The CDR3 sequence is 10 residues long. Germline-derived CDR1 and CDR2 are MNHNY and SVGAGI (reference sequence). TCRdb recomputed calls from the 5' RACE reads with MiXCR, one row per CDR3 protein. The repertoire has over 700,000 distinct CDR3 sequences, around 20% of them found once; the top ten carry about a fifth. This clonotype has only a few counts. Antigen unknown. V is TRBV6-6 and J is TRBJ1-2; D remains unclear. This clonotype was sampled from a male donor with ankylosing spondylitis. Sequenced material: blood, either unsorted or a sorted T cell fraction (not recorded which). The CDR3 coding sequence is TGTGCCAGCAATGGTGATGGCTACACCTTC. This encodes CASNGDGYTF.